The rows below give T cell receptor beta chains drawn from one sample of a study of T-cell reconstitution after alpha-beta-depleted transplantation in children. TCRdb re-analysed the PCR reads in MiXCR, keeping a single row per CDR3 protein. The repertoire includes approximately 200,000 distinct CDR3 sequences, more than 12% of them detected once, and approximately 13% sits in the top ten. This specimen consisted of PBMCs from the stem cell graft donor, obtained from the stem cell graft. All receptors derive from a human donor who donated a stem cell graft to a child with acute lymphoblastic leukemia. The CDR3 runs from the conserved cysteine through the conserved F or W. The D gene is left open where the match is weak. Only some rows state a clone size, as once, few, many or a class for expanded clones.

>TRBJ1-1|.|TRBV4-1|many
CASSHLFRGNTEAFF
TGCGCCAGCAGCCACCTGTTTAGGGGGAACACTGAAGCTTTCTTT
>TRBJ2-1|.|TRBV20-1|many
CSAPVFGTSGNEQFF
TGCAGTGCCCCAGTGTTTGGGACATCGGGCAATGAGCAGTTCTTC
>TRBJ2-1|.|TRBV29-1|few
CSVELALNEQFF
TGCAGCGTTGAGTTGGCTCTCAATGAGCAGTTCTTC
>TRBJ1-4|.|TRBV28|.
CASSRVGGGNEKLFF
TGTGCCAGCAGCCGGGTCGGCGGGGGTAATGAAAAACTGTTTTTT
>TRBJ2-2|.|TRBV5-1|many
CASSLGGTGELFF
TGCGCCAGCAGCTTAGGAGGCACCGGGGAGCTGTTTTTT
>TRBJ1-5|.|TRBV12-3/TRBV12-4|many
CASSFGSMSPQHF
TGTGCCAGCAGTTTTGGGAGCATGTCGCCCCAGCATTTT
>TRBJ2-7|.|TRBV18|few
CASSLTSAYEQYF
TGTGCCAGCTCCCTCACCAGCGCCTACGAGCAGTACTTC
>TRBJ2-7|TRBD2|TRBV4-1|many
CASSQATERDRFEQYF
TGCGCCAGCAGCCAGGCCACGGAGCGGGATAGGTTCGAGCAGTACTTC
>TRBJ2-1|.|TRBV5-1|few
CASSLEPGHPGSYNEQFF
TGCGCCAGCAGCTTGGAGCCGGGACATCCGGGGTCCTACAATGAGCAGTTCTTC
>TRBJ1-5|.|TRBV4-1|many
CASSQWAGGNQPQHF
TGCGCCAGCAGCCAATGGGCGGGTGGCAATCAGCCCCAGCATTTT
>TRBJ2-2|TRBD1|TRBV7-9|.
CASSSPTGTGANTGELFF
TGTGCCAGCAGCTCCCCCACCGGGACAGGGGCAAACACCGGGGAGCTGTTTTTT
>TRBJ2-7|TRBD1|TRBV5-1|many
CASSLRTGVEQYF
TGCGCCAGCAGCTTACGGACAGGGGTCGAGCAGTACTTC
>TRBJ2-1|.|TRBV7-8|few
CASSRNGNLGPYNEQFF
TGTGCCAGCAGCCGAAATGGTAACCTTGGGCCCTACAATGAGCAGTTCTTC
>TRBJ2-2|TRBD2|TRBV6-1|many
CASSVSAGVGGELFF
TGTGCCAGCAGTGTCTCGGCGGGGGTAGGAGGGGAGCTGTTTTTT
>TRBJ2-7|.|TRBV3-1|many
CASSHRGRPYEQYF
TGTGCCAGCAGCCACAGGGGGAGGCCCTACGAGCAGTACTTC
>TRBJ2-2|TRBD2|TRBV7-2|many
CASSFGGTGELFF
TGTGCCAGCAGCTTCGGGGGGACCGGGGAGCTGTTTTTT
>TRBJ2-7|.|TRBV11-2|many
CASSPGRYSYEQYF
TGTGCCAGCAGCCCGGGACGGTACTCCTACGAGCAGTACTTC
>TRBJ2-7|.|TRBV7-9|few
CASSFYGIGGRYEQYF
TGTGCCAGCAGCTTCTACGGTATCGGGGGGCGATACGAGCAGTACTTC
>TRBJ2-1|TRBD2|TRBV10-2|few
CASSAPNSGRADEQFF
TGCGCCAGCAGCGCACCCAATAGCGGGAGGGCCGATGAGCAGTTCTTC
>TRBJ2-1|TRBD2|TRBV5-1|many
CASSSGLAGVDEQFF
TGCGCCAGCAGCTCCGGACTAGCAGGGGTGGATGAGCAGTTCTTC
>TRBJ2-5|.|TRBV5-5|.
CASSFNGVQETQYF
TGTGCCAGCAGCTTTAACGGGGTCCAAGAGACCCAGTACTTC
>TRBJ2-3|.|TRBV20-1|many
CSARRGADTQYF
TGCAGTGCTAGGAGGGGGGCAGATACGCAGTATTTT
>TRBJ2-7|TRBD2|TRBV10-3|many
CATAGGGTYEQYF
TGTGCCACGGCGGGAGGGGGAACCTACGAGCAGTACTTC
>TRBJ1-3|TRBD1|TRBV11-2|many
CASSYYGDSRALSGNTIYF
TGTGCCAGCAGCTATTATGGGGACAGCCGGGCACTCTCGGGAAACACCATATATTTT
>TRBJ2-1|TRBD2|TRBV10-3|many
CAISLAGESYNEQFF
TGTGCCATCAGCCTAGCGGGAGAGTCCTACAATGAGCAGTTCTTC
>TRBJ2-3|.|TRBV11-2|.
CASSLGQLSTDTQYF
TGTGCCAGCAGCTTAGGGCAGCTTAGCACAGATACGCAGTATTTT
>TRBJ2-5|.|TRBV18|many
CASSVKPGTQYF
TGTGCCAGCTCAGTCAAACCAGGGACCCAGTACTTC
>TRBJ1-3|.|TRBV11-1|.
CASSLFFPNIGHSGNTIYF
TGTGCCAGCAGCTTATTCTTTCCGAATATCGGGCACTCTGGAAACACCATATATTTT
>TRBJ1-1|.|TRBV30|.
CAWIMNTEAFF
TGTGCCTGGATCATGAACACTGAAGCTTTCTTT
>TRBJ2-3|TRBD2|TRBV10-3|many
CAISALFLAGDTQYF
TGTGCCATCAGTGCCCTTTTCCTAGCGGGAGATACGCAGTATTTT
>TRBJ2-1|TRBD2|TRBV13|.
CASSSRRLAGLLEQFF
TGTGCCAGCAGCTCTCGGAGGTTAGCGGGGCTTCTAGAGCAGTTCTTC